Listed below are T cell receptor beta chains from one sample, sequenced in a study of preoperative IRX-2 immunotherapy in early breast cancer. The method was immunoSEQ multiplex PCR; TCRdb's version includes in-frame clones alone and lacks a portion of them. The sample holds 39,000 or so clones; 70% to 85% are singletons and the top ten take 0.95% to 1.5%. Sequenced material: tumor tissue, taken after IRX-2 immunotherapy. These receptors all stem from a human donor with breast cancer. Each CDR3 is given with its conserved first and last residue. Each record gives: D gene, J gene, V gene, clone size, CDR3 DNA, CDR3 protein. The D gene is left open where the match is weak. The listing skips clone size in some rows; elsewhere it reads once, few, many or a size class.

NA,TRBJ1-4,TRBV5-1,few,TGCGCCAGCAGCTTGGAGTACCAGTCCTTTAATGAAAAACTGTTTTTT,CASSLEYQSFNEKLFF
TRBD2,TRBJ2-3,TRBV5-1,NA,TGCGCCAGCAGCTTTGCGGGAGACACAGATACGCAGTATTTT,CASSFAGDTDTQYF
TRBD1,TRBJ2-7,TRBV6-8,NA,TGTGCCAGCAGTTCGGACAGGGGGCCGTACGAGCAGTACTTC,CASSSDRGPYEQYF
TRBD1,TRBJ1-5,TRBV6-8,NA,TGTGCCAGCAGTTACTCAGGGACAGGGACTCAGCCCCAGCATTTT,CASSYSGTGTQPQHF
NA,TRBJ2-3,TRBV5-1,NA,TGCGCCACGTCCTCCAGGGAGAGCACAGATACGCAGTATTTT,CATSSRESTDTQYF
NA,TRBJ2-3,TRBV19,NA,TGTGCCAGTAGTCCCTCTCCGGGACCATATACGCAGTATTTT,CASSPSPGPYTQYF
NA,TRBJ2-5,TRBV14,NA,TGTGCCAGCAGCCCACTAGGGGGGGAAGAGACCCAGTACTTC,CASSPLGGEETQYF
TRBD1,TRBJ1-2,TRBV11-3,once,TGTGCCAGCAGCCTTGGGACAGGAGCTAACTATGGCTACACCTTC,CASSLGTGANYGYTF
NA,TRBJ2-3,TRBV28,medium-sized,TGTGCCAGCAGTGTAAGGGAGGATACAGATACGCAGTATTTT,CASSVREDTDTQYF
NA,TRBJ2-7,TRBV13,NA,TGTGCCAGCAGTGCGGACAGACTCTACGAGCAGTACTTC,CASSADRLYEQYF
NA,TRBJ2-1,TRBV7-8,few,TGTGCCAGCAGCTTAGAGTCGGGGGGCAACTACAATGAGCAGTTCTTC,CASSLESGGNYNEQFF
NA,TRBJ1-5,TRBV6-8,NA,TGTGCCAGCAGTTCGGGTTACGGCAATCAGCCCCAGCATTTT,CASSSGYGNQPQHF
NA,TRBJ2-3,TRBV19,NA,TGTGTCAGTAATGCCGGACGACCTAGCACAGATACGCAGTATTTT,CVSNAGRPSTDTQYF
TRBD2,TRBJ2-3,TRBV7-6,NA,TGTGCCAGCAGCCGGAGCGGGGGGGGACGCACAGATACGCAGTATTTT,CASSRSGGGRTDTQYF
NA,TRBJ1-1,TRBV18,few,TGTGCCAGCTCACCACTTCAGGGGACAGCTTTCTTT,CASSPLQGTAFF
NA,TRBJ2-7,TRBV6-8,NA,TGTGCCAGCAGTCGGGGGCTAGCGCTTTACGAGCAGTACTTC,CASSRGLALYEQYF
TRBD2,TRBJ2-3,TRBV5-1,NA,TGCGCCAGCACCCGGAGCCGCCTAGCGGGGGAAGATACGCAGTATTTT,CASTRSRLAGEDTQYF
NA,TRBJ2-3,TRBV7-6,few,TGTGCCAGCAGCTTAGCGGGTAGCGGTAGCACAGATACGCAGTATTTT,CASSLAGSGSTDTQYF
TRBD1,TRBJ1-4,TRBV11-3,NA,TGTGCCAGCAGCGCCAGGGACAGTACTAATGAAAAACTGTTTTTT,CASSARDSTNEKLFF
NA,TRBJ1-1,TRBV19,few,TGTGCCAGTAGTATTGGCAGAAACACTGAAGCTTTCTTT,CASSIGRNTEAFF
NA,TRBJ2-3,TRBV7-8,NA,TGTGCCAGCAGCTTTGGCGTCACAGATACGCAGTATTTT,CASSFGVTDTQYF
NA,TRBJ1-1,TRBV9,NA,TGTGCCAGCAGCTTAACGCCCAGGGCCACTGAAGCTTTCTTT,CASSLTPRATEAFF
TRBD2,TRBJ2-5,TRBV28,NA,TGTGCCAGCAGCTACCGGGTAGCGGGAGGGGAGACCCAGTACTTC,CASSYRVAGGETQYF
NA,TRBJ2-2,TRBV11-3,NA,TGTGCCAGCAGCACCCCCGGGAGCCAACACACCGGGGAGCTGTTTTTT,CASSTPGSQHTGELFF
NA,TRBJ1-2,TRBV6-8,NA,TGTGCCAGCAGTGACGGGACGCAGAATGGCTACACCTTC,CASSDGTQNGYTF
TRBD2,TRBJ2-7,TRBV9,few,TGTGCCATGCTGGGGCTAGCGGGAGTAAACGAGCAGTACTTC,CAMLGLAGVNEQYF
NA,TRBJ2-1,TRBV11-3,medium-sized,TGTGCCAGCAGCTTCAGGGGGGCCAGCAATGAGCAGTTCTTC,CASSFRGASNEQFF
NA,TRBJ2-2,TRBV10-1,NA,TGCGCCAGCATCGGAACCGGGGAGCTGTTTTTT,CASIGTGELFF
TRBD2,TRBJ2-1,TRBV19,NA,TGTGCCAGTAGTAGAGCGGGAGAGGACTACAATGAGCAGTTCTTC,CASSRAGEDYNEQFF
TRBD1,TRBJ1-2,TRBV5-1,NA,TGCGCCAGCAGCCTATGGGACAGGGGGAATGGCTACACCTTC,CASSLWDRGNGYTF
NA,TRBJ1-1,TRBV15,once,TGTGCCACCAGCAGAGAGGCGGCGGCGCCTGAAGCTTTCTTT,CATSREAAAPEAFF
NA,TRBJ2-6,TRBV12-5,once,TGTGCTAGTGGTTTTCTCTTAACCTCTGGGGCCAACGTCCTGACTTTC,CASGFLLTSGANVLTF
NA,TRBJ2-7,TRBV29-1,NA,TGCAGCGTTGCTAGAGGAGTCCACGAGCAGTACTTC,CSVARGVHEQYF
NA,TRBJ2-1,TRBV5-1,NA,TGCGCCAGCAGCTTGGCCGGGACGCTCACGGGAGAGCAGTTCTTC,CASSLAGTLTGEQFF
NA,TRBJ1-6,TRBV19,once,TGTGCCAGTAGTCGCGGGGGTCCATATAATTCACCCCTCCACTTT,CASSRGGPYNSPLHF
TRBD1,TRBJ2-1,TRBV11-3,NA,TGTGCCAGCAGCCAAGCATGGGGACAGGGGGCCAATGAGCAGTTCTTC,CASSQAWGQGANEQFF
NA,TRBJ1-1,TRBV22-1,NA,TGTGCCAGCAGCGTAGGGACAGGGGGCACTGAAGCTTTCTTT,CASSVGTGGTEAFF
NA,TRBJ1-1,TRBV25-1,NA,TGTGCCAGCAGTGAACCTCTTCAGGAGCGACGGGGAGCTTTCTTT,CASSEPLQERRGAFF
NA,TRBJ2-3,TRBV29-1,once,TGCAGCGTTGAAGACCCCGTAAGGGGGGGAGGTCCCAATACGCAGTATTTT,CSVEDPVRGGGPNTQYF
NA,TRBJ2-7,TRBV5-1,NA,TGCGCCAGCAGCTTGGGGAGTGTCGGGACCTACGAGCAGTACTTC,CASSLGSVGTYEQYF
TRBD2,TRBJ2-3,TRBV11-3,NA,TGTGCCAGCAGCTTCGGACTAGTTACAGATACGCAGTATTTT,CASSFGLVTDTQYF
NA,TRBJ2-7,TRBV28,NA,TGTGCCAGCAGTTCGTTAGGGGCGCAGAGCTCCTACGAGCAGTACTTC,CASSSLGAQSSYEQYF
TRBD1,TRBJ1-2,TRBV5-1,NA,TGCGCCAGCAGCTTGGCCGGATTGACAGGGCCCTATGGCTACACCTTC,CASSLAGLTGPYGYTF
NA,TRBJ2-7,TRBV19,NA,TGTGCCAGTAGTTGGCAGGGAGAGACCTACGAGCAGTACTTC,CASSWQGETYEQYF
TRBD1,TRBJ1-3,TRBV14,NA,TGTGCCAGCAGCCGGGACAGAATATCTGGAAACACCATATATTTT,CASSRDRISGNTIYF
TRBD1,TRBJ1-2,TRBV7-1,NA,TGTGCCAGCAGCACGGGACAGGGGGCTCCTAATTCGGGCTACACCTTC,CASSTGQGAPNSGYTF
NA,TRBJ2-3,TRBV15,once,TGTGCCACCAGCAGAGGGCGGGACCGCACAGATACGCAGTATTTT,CATSRGRDRTDTQYF
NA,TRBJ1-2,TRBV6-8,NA,TGTGCCAGCAGTTACGGGGATAACTATGGCTACACCTTC,CASSYGDNYGYTF
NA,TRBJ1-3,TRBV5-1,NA,TGCGCCAGCAGCTTGGGGCTCGGGATTTCTGGAAACACCATATATTTT,CASSLGLGISGNTIYF
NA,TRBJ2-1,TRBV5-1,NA,TGCGCCAGCAGCTTGGAGGAGGGCTCCTACAATGAGCAGTTCTTC,CASSLEEGSYNEQFF
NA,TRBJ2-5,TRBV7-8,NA,TGTGCCAGCAGCTCGCCCGGGTCAGGAGAGACCCAGTACTTC,CASSSPGSGETQYF
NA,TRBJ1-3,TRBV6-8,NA,TGTGCCAGCAGTAAAAACAGGGCCGGCGGAGGGAAGGGAAACACCATATATTTT,CASSKNRAGGGKGNTIYF
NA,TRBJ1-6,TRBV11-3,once,TGTGCCAGCAGCTTAGGACCCCCTCCCAATTCACCCCTCCACTTT,CASSLGPPPNSPLHF
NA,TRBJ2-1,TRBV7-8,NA,TGTGCCAGCAACCGTGGGAGGTACAATGAGCAGTTCTTC,CASNRGRYNEQFF
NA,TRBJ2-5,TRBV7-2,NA,TGTGCCAGCAGGGGGGAGGATTGGTACCAAGAGACCCAGTACTTC,CASRGEDWYQETQYF
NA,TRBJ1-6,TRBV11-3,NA,TGTGCCAGCAGCTTGGGAAGGTCGTATAATTCACCCCTCCACTTT,CASSLGRSYNSPLHF